This TCR beta chain was sequenced for a study of breast tumors, draining lymph nodes, adjacent tissues (TCRdb year 2016). At the level of the whole study: Breast cancer patients provided tumor, adjacent nontumor tissue and axillary lymph nodes, and the study compared the TCR beta repertoires across these three sources. The study was designed to assess the relationships and possible T-cell exchange between tumor, surrounding tissue and draining lymph node repertoires in human breast cancer. On the study overall, not on this receptor specifically: The study presented the conclusion that tumor T cells originate in lymph nodes as consistent with a hypothesis, not as something directly demonstrated. Tumor and nontumor tissue repertoires were significantly more similar in luminal-like than in basal-like breast cancer. A scenario in which most tumor T cells derive from the lymph node and then expand within tumor tissue was judged to be consistent with the data. Tumors showed preferential V and J gene usage, and their T-cell repertoire diversity fell below that of lymph nodes yet above that of nontumor tissue.

Lymph node samples came from the axillary draining lymph nodes of breast cancer patients. Ends trimmed: V by 0 bases, J by 4 bases; bases unmatched to a gene: 4. Looking up the germline V gene (reference sequence) yields CDR1 SEHNR and CDR2 FQNEAQ. The CDR3 runs 16 residues from the cysteine to the phenylalanine. The CDR3 DNA has 48 bases and is translated from base 1. Ten or more counts support this clonotype. Its antigen remains undetermined. The sample holds no much larger clone one base away, and base qualities are not on file. The instrument given in TCRdb is Illumina HiSeq 2000. Multiplex PCR amplification was used to generate the TCR beta chain libraries. The amplified TCR beta chain products were analyzed by high-throughput sequencing. TCRdb reprocessing: public reads trimmed at Q25 with fastp, clones called with MiXCR, in-frame beta chains kept. All rows with the same CDR3 protein become a single entry with the most common DNA and genes. Counted in this sample were approximately 130,000 distinct CDR3 sequences; 21% of them appeared once. Clones ranked in the top ten supply 2% to 2.5% of the sample.

Recombination connected TRBV7-9 to TRBJ1-3, with 9 bases in between that match TRBD1. The source is a female donor with breast cancer. Some clones in this sample may be carry-over from other donors' samples. Sequences were obtained from axillary lymph node tissue. Here is the DNA: TGTGCCAGCAGCTTAGCTACAGGGGGCATCGGAAACACCATATATTTT. Translated, this gives CASSLATGGIGNTIYF.